The 31 T cell receptor beta chains presented below share a single source sample, sequenced in a study of shared clonotypes between healthy human individuals. This table comes from immunoSEQ multiplex PCR, and its TCRdb copy is limited to in-frame clones, with some not included. The table includes 980,000 or so clones, around three quarters detected once. Material: memory CD4+ T cells sorted from blood. Subset: CD45RA-negative fraction. The receptors derive from a young man in good health.

This chain joins TRBV28 and TRBJ1-2; possible D gene TRBD1, 5 bases. The germline V and J ends were trimmed by 5 bases and 5 bases, with 18 bases remaining between them. Germline loops: CDR1 MDHEN, CDR2 SYDVKM. This CDR3 has 15 amino acids. The CDR3 region has the DNA TGTGCCAGCAGTCCCTCCCGCGGGGGGTTTTATGGCTACACCTTC. This codes for CASSPSRGGFYGYTF.

The chain has TRBV7-9 and TRBJ2-7; D remains unclear. Trimming took off 5 bases at V and 4 bases at J, with 9 bases between the two ends. Germline V gene sequence: CDR1 SEHNR, CDR2 FQNEAQ (reference sequence). This CDR3 is built from 12 residues. The CDR3 DNA reads TGTGCCAGCAGCCCCACAAGTTACGAGCAGTACTTC. It is translated as CASSPTSYEQYF. Based on the CDR3 plus reference TRBV7-9 and TRBJ2-7, the full variable domain is DTGVSQNPRHKITKRGQNVTFRCDPISEHNRLYWYRQTLGQGPEFLTYFQNEAQLEKSRLLSDRFSAERPKGSFSTLEIQRTEQGDSAMYLCASSPTSYEQYFGPGTRLTVT.

The V and J genes are TRBV10-2 and TRBJ2-5, with 9 positions matching TRBD1. Per the germline V gene, CDR1 is WSHSY and CDR2 is SAAADI. V trimming: 2 bases; J trimming: 3 bases; junction bases outside the gene matches: 7. CDR3 length: 16 residues. The CDR3 loop reads CASSEKDRGKKETQYF. CDR3 DNA: TGCGCCAGCAGTGAGAAGGACAGGGGAAAGAAAGAGACCCAGTACTTC.

V gene TRBV5-4 combines with J gene TRBJ2-2; 7 bases match TRBD2. Germline V CDR1 and CDR2: SGHNT, YYREEE (reference sequence). The CDR3 spans 15 residues. V dropped 6 bases and J dropped 2; count of bases not matched to a gene: 7. The CDR3 DNA is TGTGCCAGCACATATTCTAGCGGCAACACCGGGGAGCTGTTTTTT. Translated, it gives CASTYSSGNTGELFF.

The V call is TRBV18, the J call TRBJ2-5; the D is unclear. The CDR3 extends over 14 amino acids. The ends were cut back, 3 bases at V and 3 bases at J, with 11 bases in the middle. Germline values: CDR1 KGHSH, CDR2 LQKENI. CDR3 protein: CASSPLGSKETQYF. CDR3 nucleotide sequence: TGTGCCAGCTCACCCCTGGGTAGCAAAGAGACCCAGTACTTC.

The chain combines TRBV4-1 with TRBJ1-3, with D unclear. Germline assignment: CDR1 MGHRA and CDR2 YSYEKL. Trimming left V 2 bases short and J 0 bases short, with 5 bases between. The CDR3 covers 14 residues. In DNA, the CDR3 is TGCGCCAGCAGCCAACAGGTCTCTGGAAACACCATATATTTT. Its protein product is CASSQQVSGNTIYF.

This clone turned up a few times. CDR3 region: CASSYPLAGTYNEQFF. In DNA form, the CDR3 reads TGTGCCAGCAGTTACCCACTAGCGGGTACTTACAATGAGCAGTTCTTC. The rearrangement uses TRBV6-6 and TRBJ2-1; 9 bases align to TRBD2. CDR3 length: 16 amino acids. Per the germline V gene, CDR1 is MNHNY and CDR2 is SVGAGI (reference sequence). V trimming: 2 bases; J trimming: 4 bases; junction bases outside the gene matches: 6.

In regard to this clone: It may be a read error: a sequence one base away is much more abundant. Other DNA sequences from this sample encode an identical CDR3 as well. V is TRBV30 and J is TRBJ1-4, with 11 bases lining up with TRBD1. Per the germline V gene, CDR1 is GTSNPN and CDR2 is SVGIG (reference sequence). There are 16 residues in the CDR3. Here the CDR3 DNA reads TGTGCTTGGTGCTCCGGGACAGGGGGGCGGAATGAAAAACTGTTTTTT. Translating it yields CAWCSGTGGRNEKLFF.

J is TRBJ2-7 and V is TRBV2, with 7 bases lining up with TRBD1. Germline CDR1 reads SNHLY; CDR2 reads FYNNEI. There are 16 residues in the CDR3. Unmatched junction bases numbered 14, after V lost 6 bases and J lost 3 bases. CDR3 DNA: TGTGCCAGCAGCGGATATGGACAGGTGACAAGCTACGAGCAGTACTTC. This codes for CASSGYGQVTSYEQYF.

CDR3 in amino acids: CASSLLGTSGSGEQFF. The CDR3 DNA is TGTGCCAGCAGCTTGTTAGGGACTAGCGGGAGCGGTGAGCAGTTCTTC. The chain employs TRBV5-4 and TRBJ2-1; 14 bases match TRBD2. The CDR3 is made up of 16 amino acids. The V segment lost 1 base and the J segment 9 bases; nucleotides outside the gene matches: 6. The germline gives CDR1 SGHNT, CDR2 YYREEE (reference sequence).

V usage is TRBV9 and J usage is TRBJ2-7, with D possibly TRBD2 on 6 matching bases. This CDR3 has 14 residues. Germline CDR1 reads SGDLS; CDR2 reads YYNGEE. Trimming shortened V by 4 bases and J by 7 bases, and 18 bases separated the two germline ends. CDR3: CASSQPGLPYEQYF. The CDR3 DNA reads TGTGCCAGCAGCCAACCGGGACTCCCTTATGAGCAGTACTTC.

The chain carries TRBV9 and TRBJ1-2, with D possibly matching TRBD1 (5 bases). From germline, CDR1 is SGDLS and CDR2 YYNGEE. V lost 0 bases and J lost 4, with 10 bases in between. This CDR3 is 14 amino acids long. CDR3 sequence reads: CASSVEGRAYGYTF. DNA for the CDR3: TGTGCCAGCAGCGTAGAAGGCAGGGCCTATGGCTACACCTTC.

J is TRBJ1-1 and V is TRBV6-5, with D unresolved. The ends were cut back, 5 bases at V and 5 bases at J, with 12 bases in the middle. CDR1 and CDR2 from the germline V gene are MNHEY and SVGAGI. The CDR3 runs 13 residues. The DNA of the CDR3 is TGTGCCAGCAGTATAACCCCAGGAACTGAAGCTTTCTTT. Protein: CASSITPGTEAFF.

This sequence joins TRBV7-3 and TRBJ2-7; D is perhaps TRBD2 (6 bases). This CDR3 has 15 amino acids. V was clipped by 2 bases and J by 1 base, with 12 bases between them. Germline-derived CDR1 and CDR2 are SGHTA and FQGTGA. CDR3: CASSLGRDESYEQYF. CDR3 DNA sequence: TGTGCCAGCAGCTTAGGGCGGGATGAATCCTACGAGCAGTACTTC. Together with reference TRBV7-3 and TRBJ2-7, the CDR3 gives the full variable domain: GAGVSQTPSNKVTEKGKYVELRCDPISGHTALYWYRQSLGQGPEFLIYFQGTGAADDSGLPNDRFFAVRPEGSVSTLKIQRTERGDSAVYLCASSLGRDESYEQYFGPGTRLTVT.

This clone has a handful of counts. The chain employs TRBV19 and TRBJ1-1, with 9 bases lining up with TRBD1. Germline lookup yields CDR1 LNHDA and CDR2 SQIVND (reference sequence). The CDR3 sequence is 13 residues long. Trimming took 4 bases from V and 10 from J; bases not matched to a gene: 7. The CDR3 DNA follows: TGTGCCAGTAGTACACGACTGGGACAGGGAGCTTTCTTT. Translating gives CASSTRLGQGAFF.

With regard to this clone: Other nucleotide sequences in the sample specify the same CDR3. The chain employs TRBV5-4 and TRBJ2-3; 10 bases align to TRBD1. Germline assignment: CDR1 SGHNT and CDR2 YYREEE (reference sequence). The junction had 3 bases not matched to a gene; V was cut back by 5 bases and J by 3 bases. The CDR3 has 14 amino acids. In DNA form, the CDR3 reads TGTGCCAGCAGTTGGGACAGGGGTACAGATACGCAGTATTTT. Translating it yields CASSWDRGTDTQYF.

This chain connects TRBV6-5 to TRBJ1-2; TRBD1 is a possible D gene (6 bases). Trimming cost V 4 bases and J 8 bases, with 8 bases left between them. CDR1 is MNHEY, CDR2 SVGAGI, per germline. The CDR3 is 11 residues long. In DNA form, the CDR3 reads TGTGCCAGCAGTTTGGGGGGCGGCTACACCTTC. Protein: CASSLGGGYTF.

The V gene is TRBV6-6, the J gene TRBJ1-2; no clear D. The V gene lost 6 bases and the J gene lost 4 bases, with 15 bases spanning the gap. Germline V gives CDR1 MNHNY, CDR2 SVGAGI (reference sequence). CDR3 length: 14 residues. The DNA for the CDR3 is TGTGCCAGCAGAGCTTCGGACGGAAGCTATGGCTACACCTTC. Translating it yields CASRASDGSYGYTF.

This clone was picked up a small number of times. Other DNA sequences within the sample encode an identical CDR3. The chain employs TRBV5-1 and TRBJ2-1; no clear D. This CDR3 has 12 residues. CDR1 is SGHRS and CDR2 is YFSETQ in the germline V gene. The V and J ends lost 1 base and 9 bases respectively, with 8 bases between them. CDR3 sequence (DNA): TGCGCCAGCAGCTTGAGGTTGGGTGAGCAGTTCTTC. It encodes CASSLRLGEQFF.

The chain links TRBV11-2 to TRBJ2-3, with 7 bases identical to TRBD2. The V gene's germline CDR1 is SGHAT and CDR2 FQNNGV. This CDR3 contains 17 residues. V gave up 5 bases and J gave up 4 bases; unmatched junction bases: 15. CDR3 sequence (DNA): TGTGCCAGCAGCCCTTCTGGTGCGGGAGATGGTTCAGATACGCAGTATTTT. Protein: CASSPSGAGDGSDTQYF.

This clone occurred a few times. This chain uses TRBV6-1 with TRBJ2-7; 8 positions match TRBD2. With 7 bases clipped from V and 3 bases from J, the junction kept 5 bases outside the gene matches. Germline V gene sequence: CDR1 MNHNS, CDR2 SASEGT. The CDR3 has 13 residues. CDR3 coding DNA: TGTGCCAGCACCATAGCGGGGAGCTACGAGCAGTACTTC. This encodes CASTIAGSYEQYF.

This chain links TRBV6-6 with TRBJ2-3, with D perhaps TRBD2 (5 bases). Germline V CDR1 and CDR2: MNHNY, SVGAGI (reference sequence). With 2 bases removed from V and 4 bases from J, the gap between germline ends came to 10 bases. This CDR3 is 14 amino acids long. The CDR3 bases are TGTGCCAGCAGTTACAGGGAGATAGCAGATACGCAGTATTTT. It translates to CASSYREIADTQYF.

This clone was found once. The chain couples TRBV7-2 to TRBJ1-5; TRBD1 aligns across 8 bases. The CDR3 runs to 15 residues. Germline lookup yields CDR1 SGHTA and CDR2 FQGNSA. Trimming took 5 bases from V and 2 from J; bases not matched to a gene: 5. The CDR3 protein is CASSPRGQGNQPQHF. For the CDR3, the DNA is TGTGCCAGCAGCCCCAGGGGGCAGGGCAATCAGCCCCAGCATTTT.

The chain couples TRBV7-3 to TRBJ2-2, with 9 positions matching TRBD1. Looked up from germline, CDR1 is SGHTA and CDR2 is FQGTGA. V dropped 5 bases and J dropped 7; count of bases not matched to a gene: 8. The CDR3 runs 15 residues. The CDR3 is CASSVGDREGGELFF. The CDR3, as DNA: TGTGCCAGCAGCGTAGGGGACAGGGAAGGCGGGGAGCTGTTTTTT.

Here the CDR3 DNA reads TGCGCCAGCAGCTTGGTACTGAACTCCTACAATGAGCAGTTCTTC. It specifies CASSLVLNSYNEQFF. This sequence joins TRBV5-1 and TRBJ2-1; the D is unclear. The CDR3 is made up of 15 amino acids. Per the germline V gene, CDR1 is SGHRS and CDR2 is YFSETQ. V was trimmed by 0 bases and J by 0 bases, leaving 7 bases between them. Looking up the rest from reference TRBV5-1 and TRBJ2-1 gives the full variable domain: KAGVTQTPRYLIKTRGQQVTLSCSPISGHRSVSWYQQTPGQGLQFLFEYFSETQRNKGNFPGRFSGRQFSNSRSEMNVSTLELGDSALYLCASSLVLNSYNEQFFGPGTRLTVL.

The V call is TRBV7-2, the J call TRBJ2-1; D remains unclear. V lost 6 bases and J 4 bases, leaving 7 bases between the germline ends. CDR1 is SGHTA, CDR2 FQGNSA, per germline. The CDR3 extends over 12 amino acids. CDR3 loop: CASSYSYNEQFF. CDR3 nucleotide sequence: TGTGCCAGCAGTTACTCTTACAATGAGCAGTTCTTC.

The chain employs TRBV11-3 and TRBJ1-1; 7 bases are a match to TRBD1. The germline gives CDR1 SGHNT, CDR2 YENEEA. Losses at the gene ends were 7 bases for V and 3 bases for J; bases not matched to a gene: 5. The CDR3 sequence is 13 residues long. The CDR3 region is CASNTGVDTEAFF. CDR3 sequence (DNA): TGTGCCAGCAACACAGGGGTCGACACTGAAGCTTTCTTT.

The rearrangement links TRBV30 to TRBJ2-5; D tentatively reads TRBD1 or TRBD2 (6 bases each). The germline CDR1 and CDR2 sequences are GTSNPN and SVGIG (reference sequence). The CDR3 spans 14 residues. V was clipped by 6 bases and J by 2 bases, with 16 bases between them. The CDR3 region is CACSSRRGQETQYF. The CDR3 bases are TGTGCCTGCTCCTCGAGGAGGGGGCAAGAGACCCAGTACTTC.

V is TRBV7-2 and J is TRBJ2-7; D call uncertain. V was cut by 0 bases and J by 0 bases, with 3 bases left in between. CDR1 and CDR2 from the germline V gene are SGHTA and FQGNSA. This CDR3 has 13 amino acids. For the CDR3, the DNA is TGTGCCAGCAGCTTAGCGGCCTCCTACGAGCAGTACTTC. Translation: CASSLAASYEQYF. The full variable domain, its missing parts supplied by reference TRBV7-2 and TRBJ2-7, is GAGVSQSPSNKVTEKGKDVELRCDPISGHTALYWYRQSLGQGLEFLIYFQGNSAPDKSGLPSDRFSAERTGGSVSTLTIQRTQQEDSAVYLCASSLAASYEQYFGPGTRLTVT.

The chain carries TRBV6-4 and TRBJ1-5, with a weak D call TRBD1 (5 bases). Deletions cut 0 bases from V and 0 bases from J, with 15 bases between. The CDR3 has 18 residues. Germline lookup yields CDR1 MRHNA and CDR2 SNTAGT. CDR3 in DNA: TGTGCCAGCAGTGACTCGATGGGGGGAGTAGATAGCAATCAGCCCCAGCATTTT. Encoded protein: CASSDSMGGVDSNQPQHF.

CDR3 in DNA: TGCGCCAGCAGCCCGGGACTAGCGGGGAGGACCGGGGAGCTGTTTTTT. This translates into CASSPGLAGRTGELFF. The chain is built from TRBV5-1 and TRBJ2-2; 13 bases are shared with TRBD2. Germline values: CDR1 SGHRS, CDR2 YFSETQ. With 4 bases clipped from V and 5 bases from J, the junction kept 5 bases outside the gene matches. The CDR3 runs 16 residues.